Listed below are T cell receptor beta chains from one sample, sequenced in a study of blood T cell repertoires in COVID-19. Assay: immunoSEQ multiplex PCR; the TCRdb copy retains only in-frame clones and omits some. The sample records around 370,000 clones, 88% being singletons. Sequencing was carried out using PBMCs or T cells enriched from blood (not recorded which). The receptors were gathered from a woman between 18 and 29 years old who had recovered from COVID-19. Each CDR3 is given with its conserved first and last residue. A D gene is named only where the DNA matches it firmly. Only some rows state a clone size, as once, few, many or a class for expanded clones.

CDR3 DNA: TGTGCCAGCAGCTTGGTGGGGACAAAGACGCAGTATTTT
CDR3 protein: CASSLVGTKTQYF
D gene: NA
V gene: TRBV5-8
clone size: NA
J gene: TRBJ2-3

CDR3 DNA: TGTGCCAGCAGCGCGACAGGGCACCAGCCCCAGCATTTT
CDR3 protein: CASSATGHQPQHF
D gene: TRBD1
V gene: TRBV7-6
clone size: NA
J gene: TRBJ1-5

CDR3 DNA: TGTGCCATCAGTGAGTCCGGGACTGCGGGGGCCTCTGGAAACACCATATATTTT
CDR3 protein: CAISESGTAGASGNTIYF
D gene: NA
V gene: TRBV10-3
clone size: NA
J gene: TRBJ1-3

CDR3 DNA: TGTGCCAGCAGCTCTGATCTAACCTCCAACTATGGCTACACCTTC
CDR3 protein: CASSSDLTSNYGYTF
D gene: NA
V gene: TRBV7-9
clone size: NA
J gene: TRBJ1-2

CDR3 DNA: TGTGCCAGCAGCGTAGGCGGGGGGCCCTCCTACAATGAGCAGTTCTTC
CDR3 protein: CASSVGGGPSYNEQFF
D gene: TRBD2
V gene: TRBV9
clone size: NA
J gene: TRBJ2-1

CDR3 DNA: TGCGCCAGCAGCCTACAGAGTACAGAGACCCAGTACTTC
CDR3 protein: CASSLQSTETQYF
D gene: NA
V gene: TRBV5-1
clone size: NA
J gene: TRBJ2-5

CDR3 DNA: TGTGCCAGCGAGGGAGGTTCCGCCGGGGAGCTGTTTTTT
CDR3 protein: CASEGGSAGELFF
D gene: NA
V gene: TRBV9
clone size: NA
J gene: TRBJ2-2

CDR3 DNA: TGTGCCAGCAGGCGCCTCAGGGGCTTGGGTGAGACCCAGTACTTC
CDR3 protein: CASRRLRGLGETQYF
D gene: NA
V gene: TRBV11-2
clone size: NA
J gene: TRBJ2-5

CDR3 DNA: TGTGCCAGCATTGTCGACAGGGCGAACACTGAAGCTTTCTTT
CDR3 protein: CASIVDRANTEAFF
D gene: TRBD1
V gene: TRBV6-5
clone size: NA
J gene: TRBJ1-1

CDR3 DNA: TGTGCCAGCATCTCGGCAGATACGCAGTATTTT
CDR3 protein: CASISADTQYF
D gene: NA
V gene: TRBV12-3/TRBV12-4
clone size: NA
J gene: TRBJ2-3

CDR3 DNA: TGTGCCAGTTCGGGTTACTATGGCTACACCTTC
CDR3 protein: CASSGYYGYTF
D gene: NA
V gene: TRBV7-2
clone size: NA
J gene: TRBJ1-2

CDR3 DNA: TGTGCCAGCAGTGAAGCTGGGGGGTTGGGACTGTTTTTT
CDR3 protein: CASSEAGGLGLFF
D gene: NA
V gene: TRBV2
clone size: NA
J gene: TRBJ1-4

CDR3 DNA: TGTGCCAGCAGCTCTAGCGGGGGAGCCAAAAACATTCAGTACTTC
CDR3 protein: CASSSSGGAKNIQYF
D gene: TRBD2
V gene: TRBV7-3
clone size: NA
J gene: TRBJ2-4

CDR3 DNA: TGTGCCAGCAGCTTCGGTCAAGAGACCCAGTACTTC
CDR3 protein: CASSFGQETQYF
D gene: NA
V gene: TRBV7-8
clone size: NA
J gene: TRBJ2-5

CDR3 DNA: TGCGCCAGCAGCTTGGCCCCGGGACAGGGGAGAATTTACGAGCAGTACTTC
CDR3 protein: CASSLAPGQGRIYEQYF
D gene: TRBD1
V gene: TRBV5-1
clone size: NA
J gene: TRBJ2-7

CDR3 DNA: TGTGCCAGTAGTCTCCCGGACAGGGGGAGTTATAGCAATCAGCCCCAGCATTTT
CDR3 protein: CASSLPDRGSYSNQPQHF
D gene: TRBD1
V gene: TRBV19
clone size: NA
J gene: TRBJ1-5

CDR3 DNA: TGTGCCAGCTCACCACGTGGGCGGGGGCCACGCACAGATACGCAGTATTTT
CDR3 protein: CASSPRGRGPRTDTQYF
D gene: NA
V gene: TRBV18
clone size: once
J gene: TRBJ2-3

CDR3 DNA: TGTGCCAGCATTAGGACTAGCTCCTACGAGCAGTACTTC
CDR3 protein: CASIRTSSYEQYF
D gene: TRBD2
V gene: TRBV2
clone size: few
J gene: TRBJ2-7

CDR3 DNA: TGCGCCAGCAGCCACCCGACAGGGAAGAACACTGAAGCTTTCTTT
CDR3 protein: CASSHPTGKNTEAFF
D gene: TRBD1
V gene: TRBV4-1
clone size: once
J gene: TRBJ1-1

CDR3 DNA: TGTGCCAGCAGCTCCCCCAGGTTGAGCTCCTATAATTCACCCCTCCACTTT
CDR3 protein: CASSSPRLSSYNSPLHF
D gene: NA
V gene: TRBV3-1/TRBV3-2
clone size: once
J gene: TRBJ1-6

CDR3 DNA: TGTGCCAGCAGCTTGGGACTAGCGGCTACACAAGAGACCCAGTACTTC
CDR3 protein: CASSLGLAATQETQYF
D gene: TRBD2
V gene: TRBV11-2
clone size: NA
J gene: TRBJ2-5

CDR3 DNA: TGTGCCTGGCGGCAGGCAAGATATGGCTACACCTTC
CDR3 protein: CAWRQARYGYTF
D gene: NA
V gene: TRBV30
clone size: NA
J gene: TRBJ1-2

CDR3 DNA: TGTGCCAGCAGCTCGGGACAGCTAAGCTCCTATAATTCACCCCTCCACTTT
CDR3 protein: CASSSGQLSSYNSPLHF
D gene: TRBD1
V gene: TRBV7-8
clone size: NA
J gene: TRBJ1-6

CDR3 DNA: TGTGCCAGCAGCTTGCTCCAGGGGAGCTCCTATAATTCACCCCTCCACTTT
CDR3 protein: CASSLLQGSSYNSPLHF
D gene: NA
V gene: TRBV5-6
clone size: NA
J gene: TRBJ1-6

CDR3 DNA: TGCGCCAGCAGCGTACAGACAGGGGGCTATGGCTACACCTTC
CDR3 protein: CASSVQTGGYGYTF
D gene: TRBD1
V gene: TRBV5-1
clone size: NA
J gene: TRBJ1-2

CDR3 DNA: TGTGCCATCAGTGCTAGCGGGGGTTTGACAGATACGCAGTATTTT
CDR3 protein: CAISASGGLTDTQYF
D gene: TRBD2
V gene: TRBV10-3
clone size: NA
J gene: TRBJ2-3

CDR3 DNA: TGTGCCAGCAGCCAAGCTCGGGGCTACACCTTC
CDR3 protein: CASSQARGYTF
D gene: NA
V gene: TRBV3-1/TRBV3-2
clone size: NA
J gene: TRBJ1-2

CDR3 DNA: TGTGCCAGCAGCGGGCGGGGGGTCCCTGGGGTAGAGACCCAGTACTTC
CDR3 protein: CASSGRGVPGVETQYF
D gene: TRBD2
V gene: TRBV9
clone size: NA
J gene: TRBJ2-5

CDR3 DNA: TGCGCCAGCAGCTTGGACAGGGGAAGCACCGGGGAGCTGTTTTTT
CDR3 protein: CASSLDRGSTGELFF
D gene: TRBD1
V gene: TRBV5-1
clone size: NA
J gene: TRBJ2-2

CDR3 DNA: TGTGCCAGCAGCCCCCGACAGGATGGGGCTGAAGCTTTCTTT
CDR3 protein: CASSPRQDGAEAFF
D gene: NA
V gene: TRBV7-2
clone size: NA
J gene: TRBJ1-1

CDR3 DNA: TGTGCCAGCAGCTTGTCAGGGTTCTATGGCTACACCTTC
CDR3 protein: CASSLSGFYGYTF
D gene: NA
V gene: TRBV5-6
clone size: NA
J gene: TRBJ1-2

CDR3 DNA: TGTGCCAGTAGTATCCTTTTGTTTGAGTCCTCGTTCAGGGCTGTTGGCTACACCTTC
CDR3 protein: CASSILLFESSFRAVGYTF
D gene: NA
V gene: TRBV19
clone size: NA
J gene: TRBJ1-2

CDR3 DNA: TGCAGTGCCGGGGTTGAGCAGTTCTTC
CDR3 protein: CSAGVEQFF
D gene: NA
V gene: TRBV20-1
clone size: many
J gene: TRBJ2-1

CDR3 DNA: TGTGCCAGTAGTATAGGAGCGGGGGGCCACTCTGGAAACACCATATATTTT
CDR3 protein: CASSIGAGGHSGNTIYF
D gene: NA
V gene: TRBV19
clone size: NA
J gene: TRBJ1-3

CDR3 DNA: TGCGCCAGCAGAGGGGTAGGAGTGAATGGCTACACCTTC
CDR3 protein: CASRGVGVNGYTF
D gene: NA
V gene: TRBV5-1
clone size: NA
J gene: TRBJ1-2

CDR3 DNA: TGTGCCAGTAGTACAGACACTTACGAGCAGTACTTC
CDR3 protein: CASSTDTYEQYF
D gene: NA
V gene: TRBV19
clone size: once
J gene: TRBJ2-7

CDR3 DNA: TGCGCCAGCAGCCAAGATATGGCCGGAGCCTACGAGCAGTACTTC
CDR3 protein: CASSQDMAGAYEQYF
D gene: NA
V gene: TRBV4-3
clone size: few
J gene: TRBJ2-7

CDR3 DNA: TGTGCCAGCAGGCGGACAGGGGGCACTGAAGCTTTCTTT
CDR3 protein: CASRRTGGTEAFF
D gene: TRBD1
V gene: TRBV3-1/TRBV3-2
clone size: NA
J gene: TRBJ1-1

CDR3 DNA: TGTGCCAGCAGCAACCTCCGGACAGGGCCCAAAAACATTCAGTACTTC
CDR3 protein: CASSNLRTGPKNIQYF
D gene: NA
V gene: TRBV21-1
clone size: NA
J gene: TRBJ2-4

CDR3 DNA: TGCGCCAGCAGCCCAGGGCCGAGCACTGAAGCTTTCTTT
CDR3 protein: CASSPGPSTEAFF
D gene: NA
V gene: TRBV4-1
clone size: NA
J gene: TRBJ1-1

CDR3 DNA: TGCGCCAGCAGCCAAAACCGGGACAGCGATTTACACACTAATGAAAAACTGTTTTTT
CDR3 protein: CASSQNRDSDLHTNEKLFF
D gene: TRBD1
V gene: TRBV4-3
clone size: NA
J gene: TRBJ1-4

CDR3 DNA: TGTGCCAGTAGTCCCCGCCGGAGGGCAGGGGGCGGTGAAAAACTGTTTTTT
CDR3 protein: CASSPRRRAGGGEKLFF
D gene: TRBD1
V gene: TRBV19
clone size: once
J gene: TRBJ1-4